The 16 T cell receptor beta chains listed next were all sequenced from one sample in a study of OX40 agonist ivuxolimab in advanced cancers. Profiled with immunoSEQ multiplex PCR; TCRdb holds only in-frame clones, not every one. The sample lists approximately 60,000 clones, more than 80% occurring once. The source was CD4+ or CD8+ T cells sorted from blood, collected in a trial of the OX40 agonist ivuxolimab. The source is an adult with an advanced solid tumor such as melanoma, head and neck, liver or kidney cancer.

J is TRBJ2-7 and V is TRBV25-1; D gene unclear. The germline gives CDR1 MGHDK, CDR2 SYGVNS. This CDR3 is 14 amino acids long. The V end was cut by 5 bases, the J end by 5 bases, with 16 bases between. CDR3 sequence (DNA): TGTGCCAGCAGTAGTCGTTCTGGCTGGGACGAGCAGTACTTC. This encodes CASSSRSGWDEQYF.

The rearrangement uses TRBV5-4 and TRBJ1-3, with no clear D. Per germline, CDR1 SGHNT and CDR2 YYREEE (reference sequence). The V and J ends lost 2 bases and 2 bases respectively, with 11 bases between them. The CDR3 is 15 residues long. The DNA for the CDR3 is TGTGCCAGCAGCTTCTTCGGAGAGCCTGGAAACACCATATATTTT. The encoded protein is CASSFFGEPGNTIYF. Drawing the rest from reference TRBV5-4 and TRBJ1-3, the complete variable domain is ETGVTQSPTHLIKTRGQQVTLRCSSQSGHNTVSWYQQALGQGPQFIFQYYREEENGRGNFPPRFSGLQFPNYSSELNVNALELDDSALYLCASSFFGEPGNTIYFGEGSWLTVV.

The chain has TRBV27 and TRBJ2-3; weak D call: TRBD2 (5 bases). V lost 11 bases and J 5 bases, leaving 11 bases between the germline ends. Germline CDR1 and CDR2: MNHEY and SMNVEV (reference sequence). This CDR3 spans 11 amino acids. CDR3 amino acids: CAVSRGDTQYF. In nucleotides, the CDR3 is TGTGCCGTCAGCCGGGGAGATACGCAGTATTTT.

The V and J genes are TRBV25-1 and TRBJ2-1, with 9 bases fitting TRBD2. Germline CDR1 MGHDK, CDR2 SYGVNS. CDR3 length equals 16 residues. V dropped 2 bases and J dropped 4; count of bases not matched to a gene: 6. As DNA, the CDR3 is TGTGCCAGCAGTGAACTAGCGGGAAAAGGGTACAATGAGCAGTTCTTC. This translates into CASSELAGKGYNEQFF.

CDR3: CASSIEGAGTEAFF. The CDR3 nucleotides are TGTGCCAGTAGTATAGAGGGGGCTGGCACTGAAGCTTTCTTT. The V and J genes are TRBV19 and TRBJ1-1, with a possible D match to TRBD1 (6 bases). The CDR3 runs to 14 residues. CDR1 and CDR2 from the germline V gene are LNHDA and SQIVND (reference sequence). V lost 0 bases, J lost 4 bases, and 9 bases lay in between.

The chain links TRBV18 to TRBJ2-3, with 10 nucleotides matching TRBD2. Germline CDR1 is KGHSH and CDR2 is LQKENI. V was pared by 0 bases and J by 0 bases, with 9 bases of the junction left unmatched. The length of the CDR3 is 19 residues. CDR3 DNA: TGTGCCAGCTCACCACCGGGGCTAGCGGGGGTCTCTAGCACAGATACGCAGTATTTT. This gives the protein CASSPPGLAGVSSTDTQYF. Supplemented by reference TRBV18 and TRBJ2-3, the full variable domain reads NAGVMQNPRHLVRRRGQEARLRCSPMKGHSHVYWYRQLPEEGLKFMVYLQKENIIDESGMPKERFSAEFPKEGPSILRIQQVVRGDSAAYFCASSPPGLAGVSSTDTQYFGPGTRLTVL.

This rearrangement joins TRBV11-1 to TRBJ1-4; the match to TRBD1 covers 11 bases. The V and J ends lost 5 bases and 7 bases, in that order; junction bases with no gene match: 6. This CDR3 has 15 residues. Germline values: CDR1 SGHAT, CDR2 FQDESV (reference sequence). CDR3 nucleotide sequence: TGTGCCAGCAGCCCCGGGACAGGGGGTTTTGAAAAACTGTTTTTT. Its protein is CASSPGTGGFEKLFF.

The rearrangement links TRBV6-5 to TRBJ2-2; D is unclear. CDR3 length: 12 amino acids. V dropped 7 bases and J dropped 4 bases, with 7 bases sitting between them. CDR1 and CDR2 (germline): MNHEY, SVGAGI. In DNA form, the CDR3 reads TGTGCCAGCATTGGTGGCACCGGGGAGCTGTTTTTT. Residues: CASIGGTGELFF.

J is TRBJ1-1 and V is TRBV4-1, with D uncertain. Between the trimmed V and J ends, which lost 0 bases and 0 bases, there was a span of 11 bases. Germline-derived CDR1 and CDR2 are MGHRA and YSYEKL. The CDR3 runs to 16 residues. The CDR3 here is CASSQDDGVMNTEAFF. The CDR3 DNA sequence: TGCGCCAGCAGCCAAGATGATGGGGTCATGAACACTGAAGCTTTCTTT.

The chain carries TRBV9 and TRBJ2-3; unclear D gene. The CDR3 has 13 residues. The germline V gene has CDR1 SGDLS and CDR2 YYNGEE. Trimming removed 3 bases at V and 0 bases at J, with 5 bases between. This chain's CDR3 is CASSALSTDTQYF. The CDR3 DNA sequence: TGTGCCAGCAGCGCCCTCAGCACAGATACGCAGTATTTT.

The V and J genes are TRBV5-1 and TRBJ2-1, with 9 positions matching TRBD2. The junction had 6 bases not matched to a gene; V was cut back by 4 bases and J by 4 bases. The CDR3 sequence is 15 residues long. Germline CDR1 is SGHRS and CDR2 is YFSETQ. The CDR3 protein is CASSPPSGAYNEQFF. CDR3 DNA: TGCGCCAGCAGCCCCCCTAGCGGGGCTTACAATGAGCAGTTCTTC.

The J gene is TRBJ1-1, the V gene TRBV19; D is undetermined. The CDR3 length is 13 residues. V lost 1 base and J lost 1, with 4 bases in between. The germline V gene encodes CDR1 LNHDA and CDR2 SQIVND (reference sequence). CDR3 residues: CASSIAANTEAFF. The CDR3 DNA reads as TGTGCCAGTAGTATAGCGGCGAACACTGAAGCTTTCTTT. The complete variable domain, with remaining parts taken from reference TRBV19 and TRBJ1-1, reads DGGITQSPKYLFRKEGQNVTLSCEQNLNHDAMYWYRQDPGQGLRLIYYSQIVNDFQKGDIAEGYSVSREKKESFPLTVTSAQKNPTAFYLCASSIAANTEAFFGQGTRLTVV.

The V gene is TRBV19, the J gene TRBJ1-5; the D gene is possibly TRBD1 (5 bases). Germline V gives CDR1 LNHDA, CDR2 SQIVND (reference sequence). V shed 1 base and J shed 4 bases, with 17 bases lying between them. The CDR3 spans 17 residues. The CDR3 sequence: CASSIASRAGRNQPQHF. The CDR3 bases are TGTGCCAGTAGTATAGCTTCCCGGGCAGGGAGAAATCAGCCCCAGCATTTT.

The chain uses TRBV5-6 and TRBJ2-1; D unresolved. V lost 1 base, J lost 9 bases, and 8 bases lay in between. Germline CDR1 and CDR2: SGHDT and YYEEEE. The CDR3 extends over 12 amino acids. CDR3 amino acids: CASSLSDIEQFF. The DNA of the CDR3 is TGTGCCAGCAGCTTGTCAGATATTGAGCAGTTCTTC.

J is TRBJ2-3 and V is TRBV7-9, with 12 bases fitting TRBD2. Germline V CDR1 and CDR2: SEHNR, FQNEAQ (reference sequence). The length of the CDR3 is 17 residues. J gave up 2 bases and V 1 base, and 4 bases lay outside the gene matches. In DNA, the CDR3 is TGTGCCAGCAGCTTAGTTGGACTAGCGGGGCCCACAGATACGCAGTATTTT. Protein: CASSLVGLAGPTDTQYF.

The genes are TRBV9 and TRBJ2-7; 12 bases fit TRBD2. The CDR3 loop spans 17 amino acids. V shed 2 bases, J shed 0 bases, and the junction held 6 bases outside the gene matches. Germline assignment: CDR1 SGDLS and CDR2 YYNGEE. The CDR3 here is CASSVASGGAISYEQYF. In nucleotides, the CDR3 is TGTGCCAGCAGCGTGGCTAGCGGGGGGGCGATCTCCTACGAGCAGTACTTC.